The present TCR beta chain was sequenced within a study of blood T cells in healthy people across ages. Looking at the study overall: About one barcoded beta molecule per two T cells came from capture by template switching.

Germline V gene data show CDR1 as SGHDN and CDR2 as FVKESK. CDR3 length: 19 amino acids. V was trimmed by 4 bases and J by 3 bases, leaving 27 bases between them. This clonotype was recorded a few times. Alongside a J-beta primer mix, a sample-barcoded 5' primer served in a second PCR lasting roughly 6 to 11 cycles. TCRdb re-analysed the 5' RACE reads in MiXCR, keeping a single row per CDR3 protein. The sample lists around 990,000 distinct CDR3 sequences, about two fifths occurring once. The sample comprised blood. The clonotype was recovered from a man in his late teens or twenties in good health. The J gene is TRBJ1-2, the V gene TRBV14; TRBD1 might be the D (6 bases). CDR3 nucleotides: TGTGCCAGCAGCCGCGCGGGGGACAACCTTTCTAGCATCGACTATGGCTACACCTTC. Protein: CASSRAGDNLSSIDYGYTF.